Below, 4 T cell receptor beta chains from the same sample are listed, as sequenced in a study of shared clonotypes between healthy human individuals. Here immunoSEQ multiplex PCR was the method, and the copy in TCRdb shows in-frame clones only, minus some. The sample holds 2.3 million or so clones, about 92% seen once. The sample taken for sequencing was naive CD4+ T cells from PBMCs. Subset reported: CD45RA+ positively selected. Receptor source: a man between 18 and 35 years old in good health. Some clones in this sample may be carry-over from other donors' samples.

This clone was seen more than once but under ten times. Other nucleotide sequences in the sample specify the same CDR3. The chain is built from TRBV7-9 and TRBJ1-5, with 9 positions matching TRBD1. With V trimmed by 3 bases and J by 5 bases, 2 bases remained unmatched. The CDR3 is 14 residues long. CDR1 is SEHNR and CDR2 is FQNEAQ in the germline V gene (reference sequence). DNA of the CDR3: TGTGCCAGCAGCTTCGGACAGGGGTATCAGCCCCAGCATTTT. Translated: CASSFGQGYQPQHF.

Written as DNA, the CDR3 is TGTGCCAGCAGCCAACCGGGACAGGGAACCGGGGAGCTGTTTTTT. It yields the protein CASSQPGQGTGELFF. V usage is TRBV5-4 and J usage is TRBJ2-2; 9 bases map to TRBD1. This CDR3 comprises 15 residues. V lost 4 bases, J lost 5 bases, and 6 bases stayed unmatched. CDR1 SGHNT and CDR2 YYREEE come from the germline V gene (reference sequence).

Comment on this clone: Other nucleotide sequences in the sample specify the same CDR3. J is TRBJ2-3 and V is TRBV9, with 8 bases matching TRBD2. Trimming removed 3 bases from V and 0 bases from J; junction bases left unmatched: 3. The CDR3 loop spans 15 amino acids. Germline V gene lookup returns CDR1 SGDLS and CDR2 YYNGEE. In nucleotides, the CDR3 is TGTGCCAGCAGCGAATTAGCGGGAAGCACAGATACGCAGTATTTT. It specifies CASSELAGSTDTQYF.

The chain has TRBV18 and TRBJ2-6, with D perhaps matching TRBD2 (7 bases). Germline CDR1 reads KGHSH; CDR2 reads LQKENI. This CDR3 is 16 amino acids long. V lost 3 bases and J lost 4, with 13 bases in between. DNA for the CDR3: TGTGCCAGCTCACCTGTGGCGGGGGCCGGGGCCAACGTCCTGACTTTC. Protein product: CASSPVAGAGANVLTF.